This TCR beta chain stems from a study of T-cell reconstitution after alpha-beta-depleted transplantation in children. After removal of 7 bases from V and 4 bases from J, the junction contained 6 bases not matched to a gene. Germline CDR1 MDHEN, CDR2 SYDVKM. This CDR3 has 13 amino acids. Preparation of the TCRbeta library involved a method that used unique molecular identifiers. TCRdb re-analysed the PCR reads in MiXCR, keeping a single row per CDR3 protein. The sample lists a few hundred thousand distinct CDR3 sequences, 13% seen once, with approximately 2% in the top ten. Sequencing was performed on PBMCs, mostly from graft donor cells, taken 360 days after TCRalphabeta/CD19-depleted stem cell transplant. The chain joins TRBV28 to TRBJ2-5; 7 positions match TRBD1. The sequence was collected from a male patient under 18 who had a stem cell transplant for acute myeloid leukemia, so the T cells may come from the graft donor. CDR3: CASTPGGRETQYF. In DNA form, the CDR3 reads TGTGCCAGCACTCCAGGGGGACGAGAGACCCAGTACTTC. Full variable domain (rest looked up from reference TRBV28 and TRBJ2-5): DVKVTQSSRYLVKRTGEKVFLECVQDMDHENMFWYRQDPGLGLRLIYFSYDVKMKEKGDIPEGYSVSREKKERFSLILESASTNQTSMYLCASTPGGRETQYFGPGTRLLVL.